This entry lists 5 T cell receptor beta chains sequenced from one sample in a study of CD8+CD57+ T cells in acquired aplastic anemia. Whoever was chosen for sequencing had shown CD8+CD57+ cell expansion by flow cytometry. TCR beta VDJ combinations and CDR3 sequences were profiled from genomic DNA. Each CDR3 protein is one row after TCRdb ran MiXCR on the reads. The profile shows some 160,000 distinct CDR3 sequences, more than 40% of them singletons. Sequencing input: sorted CD4+, CD8+, or CD8+CD57+ T cells (not recorded which) from PBMCs. These receptors were taken from a human donor with aplastic anemia.

J is TRBJ2-1 and V is TRBV27, with D possibly TRBD2 on 6 matching bases. CDR3 length equals 17 residues. Germline CDR1 and CDR2: MNHEY and SMNVEV (reference sequence). Trimming removed 2 bases at V and 7 bases at J, with 21 bases between. CDR3 residues: CASSLMGLRAPLNEQFF. The CDR3 bases are TGTGCCAGCAGTTTAATGGGACTCCGGGCCCCTTTAAATGAGCAGTTCTTC.

Worth noting for this clonotype: Germline and junction disagree at one end, which may indicate a read error. The J gene is TRBJ2-7, the V gene TRBV12-3 or TRBV12-4; 7 bases are shared with TRBD1. This CDR3 is 15 amino acids long. This CDR3 is CASSSGQAWLGEQYF. CDR3 DNA sequence: TGCGCCAGCAGTTCTGGACAGGCGTGGTTGGGAGAGCAGTACTTC.

Only one count was recorded for this clonotype. Without the conserved terminal phenylalanine or tryptophan, this CDR3 likely stems from a read error. The chain uses TRBV19 and TRBJ1-5; D not resolved. Germline values: CDR1 LNHDA, CDR2 SQIVND (reference sequence). The CDR3 totals 13 residues. The germline V and J ends were trimmed by 4 bases and 1 base, with 5 bases remaining between them. This CDR3 is CASSTGSNQPQHC. The DNA of the CDR3 is TGTGCCAGTAGTACGGGCAGCAATCAGCCCCAGCATTGT.

This clonotype was recorded at least ten times. J is TRBJ2-5 and V is TRBV5-6; possible D gene TRBD2, 7 bases. This CDR3 has 13 residues. The germline CDR1 and CDR2 sequences are SGHDT and YYEEEE. Trimming shortened V by 2 bases and J by 9 bases, and 14 bases separated the two germline ends. The CDR3 loop reads CASSFGRGGAQYF. Written as DNA, the CDR3 is TGTGCCAGCAGCTTTGGCCGAGGGGGGGCCCAGTACTTC.

This clonotype showed up many times. This chain links TRBV6-5 with TRBJ2-3; the D gene is possibly TRBD2 (6 bases). V gave up 0 bases and J gave up 6 bases, with 10 bases separating them. Germline V gene lookup returns CDR1 MNHEY and CDR2 SVGAGI. The CDR3 is 14 residues long. The CDR3 region is CASSYSTRGDTQYF. The CDR3 bases are TGTGCCAGCAGTTACTCGACTCGGGGGGATACGCAGTATTTT.